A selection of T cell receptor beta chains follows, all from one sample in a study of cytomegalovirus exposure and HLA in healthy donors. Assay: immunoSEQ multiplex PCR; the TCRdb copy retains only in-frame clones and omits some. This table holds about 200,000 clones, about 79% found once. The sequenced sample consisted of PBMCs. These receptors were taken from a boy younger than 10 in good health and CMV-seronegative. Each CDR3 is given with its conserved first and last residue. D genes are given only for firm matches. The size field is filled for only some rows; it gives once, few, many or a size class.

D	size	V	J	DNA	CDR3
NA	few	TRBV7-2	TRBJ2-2	TGTGCCAGCAGCTTCCGACAGACCGGGGAGCTGTTTTTT	CASSFRQTGELFF
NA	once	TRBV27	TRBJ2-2	TGTGCCAGCAGTTTTGGGAGTCCTGGGGGGGAGCTGTTTTTT	CASSFGSPGGELFF
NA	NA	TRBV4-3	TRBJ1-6	TGCGCCAGCAGCCAAGCGGGGAGATCCTATAATTCACCCCTCCACTTT	CASSQAGRSYNSPLHF
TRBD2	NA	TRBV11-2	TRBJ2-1	TGTGCCAGCAGCTCACTAGCGGGGGGGACCTCCTACAATGAGCAGTTCTTC	CASSSLAGGTSYNEQFF
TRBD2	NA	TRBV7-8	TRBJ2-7	TGTGCCAGCAGCTTAGGACGGCGGGGGGCCTACGAGCAGTACTTC	CASSLGRRGAYEQYF
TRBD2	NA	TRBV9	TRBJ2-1	TGTGCCAGCAGCGGGGGGACTAGCGGGGGGGCCTACAATGAGCAGTTCTTC	CASSGGTSGGAYNEQFF
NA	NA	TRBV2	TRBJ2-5	TGTGCCAGCAGTGACTTGGGACAACAAGAGACCCAGTACTTC	CASSDLGQQETQYF
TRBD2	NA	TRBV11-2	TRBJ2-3	TGTGCCAGCAGCTTAACTAGCGGGGGCCTAAGCACAGATACGCAGTATTTT	CASSLTSGGLSTDTQYF
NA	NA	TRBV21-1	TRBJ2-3	TGTGCCAGCAGCAAAGTATGGGACAGGGGAGAAGATACGCAGTATTTT	CASSKVWDRGEDTQYF
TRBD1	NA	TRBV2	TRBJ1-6	TGTGCCAGCAGTTATCTAGGACAGGGGGTTTCACCCCTCCACTTT	CASSYLGQGVSPLHF
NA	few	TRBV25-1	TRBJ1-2	TGTGCCAGCAGTAGATTCGCGGGGTATGGCTACACCTTC	CASSRFAGYGYTF
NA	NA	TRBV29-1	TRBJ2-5	TGCAGCGTTCTCGGAAACCCTAAGGGGCCCCAGTACTTC	CSVLGNPKGPQYF
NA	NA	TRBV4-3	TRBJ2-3	TGCGCCAGCAGCCAAGACGTTAGAATGGATACGCAGTATTTT	CASSQDVRMDTQYF
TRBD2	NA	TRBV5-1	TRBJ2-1	TGCGCCAGCACCCCGGGACTAGCGGACTACAATGAGCAGTTCTTC	CASTPGLADYNEQFF
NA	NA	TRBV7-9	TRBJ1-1	TGTGCCAGCAGCGGCTCACAGGGTGTCGGCACTGAAGCTTTCTTT	CASSGSQGVGTEAFF